A single sample is the source of the 12 T cell receptor beta chains below, sequenced in a study of T-cell reconstitution after alpha-beta-depleted transplantation in children (dated by TCRdb to 2016 to 2017). The sample's treatment or condition label, decoded: allogeneic hematopoietic cell transplantation with graft depleted of TCRalphabeta T cells and CD19 B cells. The protocol used for the library was PCR. The reads were generated on an Illumina HiSeq 2500. TCR library preparation used molecular barcoding, with unique molecular identifiers applied to normalize quantification of the TCRbeta repertoire. The raw public reads went through TCRdb reprocessing: fastp at Q25, MiXCR clone calling, in-frame beta chains kept. Rows are combined by CDR3 protein, so each entry shows the most common genes and DNA. The sample data list 610,000 or so distinct CDR3 sequences, and roughly 30% of these were observed just once. Of the sample, approximately 39% is held by the ten largest clones.

This specimen consisted of PBMCs, obtained before TCRalphabeta/CD19-depleted stem cell transplant. The origin of the receptors is a boy under two years old with Wiskott-Aldrich syndrome, due to receive a stem cell transplant.

This clonotype has a handful of counts. The gene calls are TRBV10-3 and TRBJ2-3; D is unclear. The CDR3 length is 11 residues. CDR1 and CDR2 from the germline V gene are ENHRY and SYGVKD. Trimming took off 5 bases at V and 6 bases at J, with 6 bases between the two ends. The CDR3 is CAISKLDTQYF. The CDR3 bases are TGTGCCATCAGTAAGCTGGATACGCAGTATTTT.

The rearrangement joins TRBV24-1 to TRBJ2-2; D is ambiguous. The CDR3 has 15 amino acids. With 5 bases removed from V and 1 base from J, the gap between germline ends came to 10 bases. In germline, CDR1 is KGHDR, CDR2 SFDVKD. As DNA, the CDR3 is TGTGCCACCAGTGGAGGTCCTCGGAACACCGGGGAGCTGTTTTTT. Translating gives CATSGGPRNTGELFF.

This chain links TRBV7-9 with TRBJ2-1; D not resolved. Germline V CDR1 and CDR2: SEHNR, FQNEAQ (reference sequence). The CDR3 is 14 amino acids. V was trimmed by 5 bases and J by 10 bases, leaving 18 bases between them. The CDR3 sequence: CASSAIVMGWEQFF. The DNA of the CDR3 is TGTGCCAGCAGCGCCATTGTGATGGGGTGGGAGCAGTTCTTC.

This clonotype was counted only a few times. The V call is TRBV5-1, the J call TRBJ2-1; a possible D gene is TRBD2 (6 bases). The CDR3 runs to 15 residues. Between the trimmed V and J ends, which lost 0 bases and 5 bases, there was a span of 12 bases. CDR1 is SGHRS and CDR2 is YFSETQ in the germline V gene. CDR3 amino acids: CASSLGGTGNNEQFF. The CDR3 nucleotides read TGCGCCAGCAGCTTGGGTGGGACTGGTAACAATGAGCAGTTCTTC.

Only a few counts were recorded for this clonotype. The chain has TRBV7-2 and TRBJ2-1, with D perhaps matching TRBD2 (6 bases). V lost 4 bases and J 5 bases, leaving 18 bases between the germline ends. This CDR3 has 16 amino acids. Germline V gene sequence: CDR1 SGHTA, CDR2 FQGNSA. The CDR3 region is CASSYLPGDRNNEQFF. The CDR3 DNA is TGTGCCAGCAGCTACCTCCCGGGGGATAGGAACAATGAGCAGTTCTTC.

This clonotype appeared a few times. The chain links TRBV28 to TRBJ1-2, with D unclear. V lost 3 bases, J lost 8 bases, and 19 bases lay in between. Germline values: CDR1 MDHEN, CDR2 SYDVKM. This CDR3 contains 15 residues. As DNA, the CDR3 is TGTGCCAGCAGTTTGACCCTTGCGGCTTCCGGAGGCTACACCTTC. Translated: CASSLTLAASGGYTF.

This chain links TRBV27 with TRBJ2-7, with a weak D call TRBD2 (6 bases). This CDR3 spans 15 amino acids. The V end lost 6 bases, the J end lost 0 bases, and 15 bases lay between the germline ends. The germline V gene encodes CDR1 MNHEY and CDR2 SMNVEV (reference sequence). The CDR3 DNA reads TGTGCCAGCAGACCTATTCCGGGAGCCTCCTACGAGCAGTACTTC. Translation gives CASRPIPGASYEQYF.

The sample holds a few counts of this clonotype. This chain connects TRBV5-1 to TRBJ2-7, with a weak D call TRBD1 (6 bases). The CDR3 has 15 residues. V was trimmed by 3 bases and J by 3 bases, leaving 16 bases between them. CDR1 is SGHRS, CDR2 YFSETQ, per germline. CDR3 sequence reads: CASSSTPGTNYEQYF. For the CDR3, the DNA is TGCGCCAGCAGCTCGACACCGGGGACAAACTACGAGCAGTACTTC.

This clonotype was observed a handful of times. V gene TRBV4-1 combines with J gene TRBJ2-7; 7 bases agree with TRBD1. The ends lost 4 bases at V and 4 bases at J; junction bases unmatched: 22. Germline assignment: CDR1 MGHRA and CDR2 YSYEKL. This CDR3 contains 19 residues. CDR3 amino acids: CASSREAGTAKGTSYEQYF. Here the CDR3 DNA reads TGCGCCAGCAGCCGAGAGGCCGGGACAGCCAAAGGAACATCATACGAGCAGTACTTC.

This clonotype was found a few times. The rearrangement links TRBV5-1 to TRBJ1-1; 7 bases are a match to TRBD1. Losses at the gene ends were 4 bases for V and 4 bases for J; bases not matched to a gene: 4. This CDR3 region has 13 residues. From germline, CDR1 is SGHRS and CDR2 YFSETQ. CDR3: CASSPGTATEAFF. In DNA, the CDR3 is TGCGCCAGCAGCCCCGGGACAGCCACTGAAGCTTTCTTT.

This clonotype turned up a few times. The chain has TRBV10-3 and TRBJ2-5; perhaps TRBD1 as D (5 bases). Trimming removed 3 bases from V and 4 bases from J, with 9 bases in between. This CDR3 is built from 13 residues. The germline V gene has CDR1 ENHRY and CDR2 SYGVKD. CDR3 sequence reads: CAISDGQGETQYF. The CDR3 nucleotides are TGTGCCATCAGTGACGGGCAGGGAGAGACCCAGTACTTC.

This clonotype showed up just a few times. CDR3 sequence reads: CASSASAGSSISNQPQHF. For the CDR3, the DNA is TGTGCCAGCAGTGCATCAGCAGGGAGCTCTATTAGCAATCAGCCCCAGCATTTT. The chain links TRBV6-1 to TRBJ1-5; TRBD1 might be the D (5 bases). This CDR3 spans 18 amino acids. Germline loops: CDR1 MNHNS, CDR2 SASEGT. V dropped 4 bases and J dropped 0 bases, with 19 bases sitting between them.